A single sample gave rise to the 29 T cell receptor beta chains below, sequenced in a study of CXCR3-negative and CXCR3-positive naive CD8 T cells. The authors made the TRB cDNA libraries by 5' RACE using UMI labels. Using the 5' RACE reads, TCRdb records one entry per CDR3 protein without DNA. The sample is made up of about 41,000 distinct CDR3 sequences, and the top ten hold roughly 14% of it. The material sequenced was memory CD8+ T cells from blood. The receptors were gathered from a human donor in good health. Some clones in this sample may be carry-over from other donors' samples.

The chain has TRBV29-1 and TRBJ2-7; TCRdb's D call of TRBD1 is untestable without DNA. Germline V CDR1 and CDR2: SQVTM, ANQGSEA. There are 12 residues in the CDR3. The CDR3 protein is CSVEGQGYEQYF.

J is TRBJ2-1 and V is TRBV6-5; TCRdb outputs TRBD2, but without DNA this stays unchecked. The CDR3 has 17 residues. Germline assignment: CDR1 MNHEY and CDR2 SVGAGI. The CDR3 loop reads CASSYLGVSGPHNEQFF.

The genes are TRBV7-9 and TRBJ2-5; TCRdb calls TRBD2, which cannot be checked without DNA. From germline, CDR1 is SEHNR and CDR2 FQNEAQ (reference sequence). This CDR3 spans 19 amino acids. The CDR3 is CASSLLRWAGGPSGETQYF.

The chain employs TRBV6-5 and TRBJ2-7; with no DNA, the TCRdb D assignment of TRBD1 cannot be verified. Germline-derived CDR1 and CDR2 are MNHEY and SVGAGI. CDR3 length: 16 amino acids. This CDR3 is CASSYSWGQVTYEQYF.

The V and J genes are TRBV4-1 and TRBJ2-5; TCRdb's D call of TRBD1 is untestable without DNA. Germline V CDR1 and CDR2: MGHRA, YSYEKL. This CDR3 contains 15 residues. CDR3: CASSQEIFGQGTQYF.

V and J are TRBV7-9 and TRBJ1-5; the D gene TCRdb calls, TRBD1, cannot be checked with no DNA. The CDR3 runs 15 residues. Germline CDR1 reads SEHNR; CDR2 reads FQNEAQ (reference sequence). The chain's CDR3 is CASAPGGDFGQPQHF.

V is TRBV6-2 or TRBV6-3 and J is TRBJ2-1; the D gene TCRdb calls, TRBD1, cannot be checked with no DNA. Germline V CDR1 and CDR2: MNHEY, SVGEGT. The CDR3 is 13 residues long. CDR3 sequence reads: CASSTTTESAQFF.

V and J are TRBV10-3 and TRBJ2-1. The CDR3 is made up of 13 amino acids. The germline V gene encodes CDR1 ENHRY and CDR2 SYGVKD. The CDR3 region is CAISDPDLVKQFF.

The chain employs TRBV4-3 and TRBJ1-4; TCRdb picks TRBD1, but there is no DNA to check that call. The germline CDR1 and CDR2 sequences are LGHNA and YSLEER. This CDR3 is 17 amino acids long. This CDR3 is CASSQGLGGQGAEKLFF.

This chain links TRBV20-1 with TRBJ1-2; no DNA is available, so the TRBD1 call from TCRdb remains unchecked. Germline values: CDR1 DFQATT, CDR2 SNEGSKA (reference sequence). The CDR3 has 13 residues. The CDR3 loop is CSARTGGDYGYTF.

The chain is built from TRBV7-6 and TRBJ1-3; the D gene TCRdb calls, TRBD1, cannot be checked with no DNA. The germline V gene encodes CDR1 SGHVS and CDR2 FNYEAQ. This CDR3 has 15 residues. This CDR3 reads CASSPGQLSGNTIYF.

The chain combines TRBV18 with TRBJ2-5; the D gene TCRdb calls, TRBD1, cannot be checked with no DNA. CDR1 is KGHSH, CDR2 LQKENI, per germline. There are 14 residues in the CDR3. The CDR3 spells CASSNRDSQETQYF. Combining the CDR3 with reference TRBV18 and TRBJ2-5 gives the whole variable domain NAGVMQNPRHLVRRRGQEARLRCSPMKGHSHVYWYRQLPEEGLKFMVYLQKENIIDESGMPKERFSAEFPKEGPSILRIQQVVRGDSAAYFCASSNRDSQETQYFGPGTRLLVL.

V and J are TRBV2 and TRBJ2-4; with no DNA, the TCRdb D assignment of TRBD2 cannot be verified. The CDR3 is 16 amino acids. Germline loops: CDR1 SNHLY, CDR2 FYNNEI. The CDR3 reads CASSERLAGAKNIQYF.

The chain joins TRBV29-1 to TRBJ2-7; there is no DNA to check the TCRdb D call of TRBD2. The CDR3 has 14 amino acids. CDR1 and CDR2 (germline): SQVTM, ANQGSEA. The CDR3 is CSVAKGTSGYEQYF.

The V and J genes are TRBV21-1 and TRBJ1-4; TCRdb lists TRBD1, though no DNA is available to test this call. TRBV21-1 is recorded as a pseudogene. The CDR3 runs 15 residues. CDR3 loop: CASSTGGPTNEKLFF.

The gene calls are TRBV27 and TRBJ2-7; checking the TCRdb D call of TRBD2 is not possible without DNA. Per the germline V gene, CDR1 is MNHEY and CDR2 is SMNVEV (reference sequence). The CDR3 contains 16 residues. The CDR3: CASSTLTSGNSYEQYF.

The chain is built from TRBV13 and TRBJ2-1; no DNA is available, so the TRBD1 call from TCRdb remains unchecked. The germline gives CDR1 PRHDT, CDR2 FYEKMQ (reference sequence). The CDR3 spans 17 residues. The CDR3 sequence is CASSSGLREVGANEQFF.

The V gene is TRBV11-2, the J gene TRBJ2-1; TCRdb names TRBD1, which stays unverified in the absence of DNA. The CDR3 is made up of 15 amino acids. Germline V gives CDR1 SGHAT, CDR2 FQNNGV. The CDR3 reads CASSLLGASHNEQFF.

The chain links TRBV5-1 to TRBJ1-5; absent DNA, TCRdb's TRBD1 call cannot be checked. Germline V gives CDR1 SGHRS, CDR2 YFSETQ. CDR3 length: 15 residues. CDR3 sequence reads: CASSLTGAGNQPQHF.

The rearrangement links TRBV7-9 to TRBJ2-5. The CDR3 is made up of 13 amino acids. Germline values: CDR1 SEHNR, CDR2 FQNEAQ (reference sequence). CDR3 residues: CASRQDPQETQYF.

The chain is built from TRBV5-1 and TRBJ2-3; the TRBD1 assignment by TCRdb is unverifiable without DNA. Germline CDR1 and CDR2: SGHRS and YFSETQ. The CDR3 runs 16 residues. The chain's CDR3 is CASSLGTGPGTDTQYF.

The chain carries TRBV12-3 or TRBV12-4 and TRBJ2-7; TCRdb lists TRBD1, though no DNA is available to test this call. The length of the CDR3 is 12 residues. The CDR3 loop is CASSTGRDEQYF.

V is TRBV27 and J is TRBJ1-1; lacking DNA, the TRBD1 call made by TCRdb goes unchecked. Per the germline V gene, CDR1 is MNHEY and CDR2 is SMNVEV (reference sequence). This CDR3 has 12 amino acids. CDR3 loop: CASSPGAAEAFF.

This chain connects TRBV11-2 to TRBJ1-1. This CDR3 has 11 amino acids. Germline loops: CDR1 SGHAT, CDR2 FQNNGV. The CDR3 sequence: CANRQLTKAFF.

This rearrangement joins TRBV4-2 to TRBJ2-7; TCRdb selects TRBD2, and the lack of DNA leaves this call unchecked. CDR3 length: 15 amino acids. Germline CDR1 reads LGHNA; CDR2 reads YNFKEQ. CDR3 loop: CASSQEQRGGIEQYF.

V usage is TRBV6-1 and J usage is TRBJ2-5; TCRdb indicates TRBD1, and absent DNA this call remains unverified. Germline V gene data show CDR1 as MNHNS and CDR2 as SASEGT. The CDR3 is made up of 13 amino acids. The CDR3 here is CASSRDNEETQYF.

The chain carries TRBV4-2 and TRBJ1-1. There are 15 residues in the CDR3. Looked up from germline, CDR1 is LGHNA and CDR2 is YNFKEQ. The CDR3 is CASSQDLGGSTEAFF.

The rearrangement uses TRBV14 and TRBJ2-5. Germline V lookup: CDR1 SGHDN, CDR2 FVKESK. The CDR3 is 14 residues long. This CDR3 reads CASSQYKGAETQYF.

The gene calls are TRBV7-9 and TRBJ2-1. This CDR3 spans 11 amino acids. CDR1 and CDR2 (germline): SEHNR, FQNEAQ (reference sequence). This chain's CDR3 is CASRITIEQFF.